Listed here are 24 T cell receptor beta chains from one sample, sequenced in a study of T-cell reconstitution after alpha-beta-depleted transplantation in children. Unique molecular identifiers were built into the TCRbeta library. TCRdb reprocessed the PCR reads with MiXCR, giving one entry per CDR3 protein. The repertoire consists of about 440,000 distinct CDR3 sequences, with 43% occurring once and the leading ten covering roughly 27%. Sequenced material: PBMCs, taken before TCRalphabeta/CD19-depleted stem cell transplant. These receptors all stem from a girl between 2 and 10 years old with aplastic anemia, due to receive a stem cell transplant.

This clonotype was counted only a few times. The gene calls are TRBV12-3 or TRBV12-4 and TRBJ2-1, with 10 positions matching TRBD2. The CDR3 sequence is 14 residues long. Trimming cost V 5 bases and J 2 bases; bases outside gene matches: 0. CDR3 amino acids: CASSTSGAYNEQFF. The CDR3 DNA follows: TGTGCCAGCAGTACTAGCGGGGCCTACAATGAGCAGTTCTTC.

V gene TRBV29-1 combines with J gene TRBJ2-1; D is ambiguous. Germline CDR1 SQVTM, CDR2 ANQGSEA. The ends were cut back, 4 bases at V and 10 bases at J, with 11 bases in the middle. This CDR3 region has 11 residues. The DNA for the CDR3 is TGCAGCGTTGTTGGAGTTGGGGAGCAGTTCTTC. Translating gives CSVVGVGEQFF.

The chain links TRBV20-1 to TRBJ1-6; TRBD1 matches at 7 bases. The junction had 9 bases not matched to a gene; V was cut back by 0 bases and J by 7 bases. The CDR3 contains 16 residues. Germline CDR1 reads DFQATT; CDR2 reads SNEGSKA (reference sequence). CDR3 protein: CSARDIRDSANSPLHF. The CDR3, as DNA: TGCAGTGCTAGAGATATAAGGGACAGCGCCAATTCACCCCTCCACTTT.

This chain connects TRBV20-1 to TRBJ2-3; 10 bases agree with TRBD2. Trimming removed 5 bases from V and 5 bases from J; junction bases left unmatched: 7. Germline lookup yields CDR1 DFQATT and CDR2 SNEGSKA (reference sequence). The CDR3 has 14 amino acids. DNA of the CDR3: TGCAGTGCTCGGACTAGCGGCGAACTAGATACGCAGTATTTT. Residues: CSARTSGELDTQYF.

The V gene is TRBV5-1, the J gene TRBJ1-6; no definite D call. This CDR3 region has 13 residues. Germline CDR1 and CDR2: SGHRS and YFSETQ. The V and J ends lost 1 base and 14 bases respectively, with 13 bases between them. The CDR3: CASSLTASGALHF. DNA of the CDR3: TGCGCCAGCAGCTTGACGGCCTCTGGGGCCCTCCACTTT.

This chain links TRBV20-1 with TRBJ2-1; 13 bases match TRBD2. Looked up from germline, CDR1 is DFQATT and CDR2 is SNEGSKA (reference sequence). J lost 3 bases, V lost 3 bases, and 2 bases had no gene match. The CDR3 loop spans 15 amino acids. CDR3 protein: CSARGTSGVYNEQFF. CDR3 nucleotides: TGCAGTGCTAGGGGGACTAGCGGGGTCTACAATGAGCAGTTCTTC.

The V call is TRBV20-1, the J call TRBJ2-7; TRBD2 aligns across 7 bases. Trimming cost V 5 bases and J 4 bases; bases outside gene matches: 11. Germline CDR1 is DFQATT and CDR2 is SNEGSKA (reference sequence). The CDR3 contains 14 residues. The CDR3: CSAQNAGEKYEQYF. DNA of the CDR3: TGCAGTGCTCAGAACGCGGGAGAGAAGTACGAGCAGTACTTC.

This clonotype occurred once. Sequence at one end of the junction differs from germline and may be a read error. The J gene is TRBJ2-1, the V gene TRBV7-8, with D unresolved. Germline lookup yields CDR1 SGHVS and CDR2 FQNEAQ. The CDR3 length is 12 residues. CDR3 coding DNA: TGTGCCAGCAGCTTAGTTGGTAATGAGCAGTCCTTC. Encoded protein: CASSLVGNEQSF.

This clonotype was counted at least ten times. CDR3 in DNA: TGTGCCAGCAGCCCCCTCCGCGGGAGTGGCACAGATACGCAGTATTTT. This sequence encodes CASSPLRGSGTDTQYF. The J gene is TRBJ2-3, the V gene TRBV7-9; TRBD2 matches 7 bases. The CDR3 extends over 16 amino acids. The V and J ends lost 5 bases and 1 base, in that order; junction bases with no gene match: 9. The V gene's germline CDR1 is SEHNR and CDR2 FQNEAQ (reference sequence).

This clonotype appeared once. V and J are TRBV12-3 or TRBV12-4 and TRBJ2-3; unclear D gene. The CDR3 extends over 15 amino acids. The CDR3 is CAAGRAATSTDTQYF. In DNA form, the CDR3 reads TGTGCTGCTGGTAGGGCTGCTACATCGACAGATACGCAGTATTTT.

In nucleotides, the CDR3 is TGTGCCAGCAGTTTTGCTAGCCTGACCCAGTACTTC. It specifies CASSFASLTQYF. The chain links TRBV12-3 or TRBV12-4 to TRBJ2-5, with D possibly matching TRBD2 (5 bases). The length of the CDR3 is 12 residues. The V gene lost 3 bases and the J gene lost 7 bases, with 9 bases spanning the gap.

This clonotype was seen only once. The chain carries TRBV7-2 and TRBJ1-5, with D uncertain. This CDR3 contains 13 residues. Trimming took 5 bases from V and 4 from J, leaving 9 bases between them. Looked up from germline, CDR1 is SGHTA and CDR2 is FQGNSA. CDR3: CASSPEVNQPQHF. The DNA for the CDR3 is TGTGCCAGCAGCCCGGAGGTGAATCAGCCCCAGCATTTT.

The chain uses TRBV27 and TRBJ1-6; possible D gene TRBD1, 5 bases. Trimming removed 2 bases at V and 14 bases at J, with 13 bases between. Per germline, CDR1 MNHEY and CDR2 SMNVEV (reference sequence). CDR3 length: 13 amino acids. The CDR3 here is CASSLGGIRTLHF. The DNA for the CDR3 is TGTGCCAGCAGTTTAGGGGGGATCAGGACCCTCCACTTT.

The chain has TRBV7-3 and TRBJ2-7; D is perhaps TRBD1 (6 bases). Trimming left V 1 base short and J 5 bases short, with 12 bases between. Per germline, CDR1 SGHTA and CDR2 FQGTGA. CDR3 size: 14 residues. The CDR3 loop reads CASSLNGNRDEQYF. CDR3 coding DNA: TGTGCCAGCAGCTTAAACGGGAACAGGGACGAGCAGTACTTC.

This chain links TRBV14 with TRBJ2-1; maybe TRBD2 (5 bases). The CDR3 totals 16 residues. Germline CDR1 is SGHDN and CDR2 is FVKESK. Trimming left V 0 bases short and J 4 bases short, with 13 bases between. The CDR3 DNA reads as TGTGCCAGCAGCCAAGAGTTCCGGAGGCCATACAATGAGCAGTTCTTC. This sequence encodes CASSQEFRRPYNEQFF.

The chain is built from TRBV19 and TRBJ1-2; D gene unclear. CDR1 is LNHDA and CDR2 is SQIVND in the germline V gene (reference sequence). This CDR3 comprises 14 residues. Trimming shortened V by 3 bases and J by 1 base, and 9 bases separated the two germline ends. For the CDR3, the DNA is TGTGCCAGTAGTATGGCGAGCAGTAACTATGGCTACACCTTC. Translation: CASSMASSNYGYTF.

This clonotype has ten or more counts. The rearrangement links TRBV5-1 to TRBJ2-3; no clear D gene. V was clipped by 0 bases and J by 4 bases, with 12 bases between them. Looked up from germline, CDR1 is SGHRS and CDR2 is YFSETQ. The CDR3 runs 15 residues. CDR3 nucleotide sequence: TGCGCCAGCAGCTTGGACTCACCCTGGGCAGATACGCAGTATTTT. This codes for CASSLDSPWADTQYF.

The chain is built from TRBV18 and TRBJ2-1, with TRBD2 matching over 8 bases. Looked up from germline, CDR1 is KGHSH and CDR2 is LQKENI. V was pared by 3 bases and J by 7 bases, with 8 bases of the junction left unmatched. This CDR3 region has 15 residues. This CDR3 is CASSPSTSARNEQFF. The CDR3 region has the DNA TGTGCCAGCTCACCTTCGACTAGCGCAAGGAATGAGCAGTTCTTC.

This chain joins TRBV29-1 and TRBJ2-3; 7 nucleotides align to TRBD2. J was trimmed by 0 bases and V by 8 bases; bases with no gene match: 8. The CDR3 totals 14 residues. Germline-derived CDR1 and CDR2 are SQVTM and ANQGSEA. CDR3 in DNA: TGCAGCACTTTAGCGGGCGCTAGCACAGATACGCAGTATTTT. This gives the protein CSTLAGASTDTQYF.

This clonotype was detected ten times or more. The chain carries TRBV19 and TRBJ2-7; 8 nucleotides line up with TRBD1. The V gene end was trimmed by 6 bases and the J gene end by 4 bases; junction bases not matched to a gene: 5. This CDR3 contains 13 residues. Germline V lookup: CDR1 LNHDA, CDR2 SQIVND (reference sequence). The CDR3 region is CASSKDRAYEQYF. CDR3 bases: TGTGCCAGTAGCAAGGACAGGGCTTACGAGCAGTACTTC.

The genes are TRBV10-3 and TRBJ2-7; a weak D match, TRBD2 (5 bases). This CDR3 has 15 amino acids. CDR1 is ENHRY and CDR2 is SYGVKD in the germline V gene. Trimming stripped 0 bases from V and 6 bases from J, with 15 bases between. The chain's CDR3 is CAISESTGLAGEQYF. CDR3 bases: TGTGCCATCAGTGAGTCGACGGGTCTAGCCGGCGAGCAGTACTTC.

The genes are TRBV6-4 and TRBJ2-1; 7 bases line up with TRBD1. Losses at the gene ends were 8 bases for V and 0 bases for J; bases not matched to a gene: 19. CDR3 size: 19 residues. The V gene's germline CDR1 is MRHNA and CDR2 SNTAGT. In DNA, the CDR3 is TGTGCCAGCTGTTTCGCCAGGGGGATAACTCTAAGCTCCTACAATGAGCAGTTCTTC. Translating it yields CASCFARGITLSSYNEQFF.

The chain has TRBV7-2 and TRBJ2-1; tentative D call: TRBD1 (7 bases). The CDR3 has 16 residues. Germline CDR1 SGHTA, CDR2 FQGNSA. V lost 4 bases to trimming and J lost 6 bases, with 19 bases between them. CDR3 DNA: TGTGCCAGCAGCTCCAGGGGGTGGGGGGCGTCCAATGAGCAGTTCTTC. Encoded protein: CASSSRGWGASNEQFF.

The J gene is TRBJ2-7, the V gene TRBV20-1; no clear D gene. Trimming shortened V by 1 base and J by 0 bases, and 10 bases separated the two germline ends. The CDR3 contains 14 residues. CDR1 is DFQATT, CDR2 SNEGSKA, per germline (reference sequence). The CDR3 DNA is TGCAGTGCTAGAGGTGGTCAGAGCTCCTACGAGCAGTACTTC. Its protein product is CSARGGQSSYEQYF.